Following are 9 T cell receptor beta chains from one sample sequenced in a study of OX40 agonist ivuxolimab in advanced cancers. The protocol used for the library was the immunoSEQ multiplex PCR assay. Imported from immuneACCESS, the table was reduced by TCRdb to in-frame sequences with V and J called. These copies leave out some clones; in studies compared against another copy, an unresolved V gene accounts for under half, and the cause of the remainder is not known. The sample table holds tens of thousands of clones, of which roughly nine tenths were seen once. 3% to 4% of the sample rests with the top ten. Sequenced here: CD4+ or CD8+ T cells sorted from blood, sampled in a trial of the OX40 agonist ivuxolimab. All receptors derive from an adult with an advanced solid tumor such as melanoma, head and neck, liver or kidney cancer.

The rearrangement links TRBV30 to TRBJ2-3; TRBD2 is a possible D gene (5 bases). Trimming took 5 bases from V and 5 from J, leaving 8 bases between them. CDR3 length: 11 residues. The germline V gene has CDR1 GTSNPN and CDR2 SVGIG (reference sequence). The CDR3 spells CAWAGVDTQYF. CDR3 DNA sequence: TGTGCCTGGGCCGGGGTAGATACGCAGTATTTT.

The J gene is TRBJ2-1, the V gene TRBV11-1, with D unclear. V was trimmed by 0 bases and J by 3 bases, leaving 6 bases between them. Looked up from germline, CDR1 is SGHAT and CDR2 is FQDESV (reference sequence). The CDR3 runs to 14 residues. CDR3 residues: CASSLAASYNEQFF. The CDR3, as DNA: TGTGCCAGCAGCTTAGCGGCCAGCTACAATGAGCAGTTCTTC.

The J gene is TRBJ2-7, the V gene TRBV4-1, with a possible D match to TRBD2 (5 bases). Germline loops: CDR1 MGHRA, CDR2 YSYEKL. The CDR3 runs 14 residues. V lost 4 bases, J lost 0 bases, and 10 bases lay in between. CDR3 loop: CASSRSANSYEQYF. The CDR3 DNA is TGCGCCAGCAGCCGTAGCGCTAACTCCTACGAGCAGTACTTC.

The chain employs TRBV2 and TRBJ2-6; 7 nucleotides align to TRBD1. This CDR3 is built from 18 residues. CDR1 and CDR2 (germline): SNHLY, FYNNEI. With V trimmed by 4 bases and J by 0 bases, 9 bases remained unmatched. The CDR3 protein is CASSAPRTGISGANVLTF. DNA of the CDR3: TGTGCCAGCAGTGCCCCCCGGACAGGCATCTCTGGGGCCAACGTCCTGACTTTC.

The V gene is TRBV28, the J gene TRBJ2-7; D may be TRBD2 (5 bases). Germline CDR1 reads MDHEN; CDR2 reads SYDVKM. The CDR3 totals 18 residues. Deletions cut 3 bases from V and 3 bases from J, with 24 bases between. The CDR3 coding sequence is TGTGCCAGCAGTTTTGGAAGTCCGGGATCGGTCCCCCTCTACGAGCAGTACTTC. It encodes CASSFGSPGSVPLYEQYF.

CDR3: CASSNSGVPYYGYTF. CDR3 nucleotide sequence: TGTGCCAGCAGCAACAGCGGGGTCCCGTACTATGGCTACACCTTC. The V gene is TRBV7-2, the J gene TRBJ1-2; D unclear. V lost 5 bases to trimming and J lost 3 bases, with 16 bases between them. Looked up from germline, CDR1 is SGHTA and CDR2 is FQGNSA. There are 15 residues in the CDR3.

Only a few counts were recorded for this clone. The chain has TRBV19 and TRBJ2-7; D unclear. The CDR3 has 13 residues. Germline CDR1 LNHDA, CDR2 SQIVND (reference sequence). Trimming shortened V by 3 bases and J by 2 bases, and 8 bases separated the two germline ends. The CDR3 DNA reads as TGTGCCAGTAGTATGAACACGGCCTACGAGCAGTACTTC. This encodes CASSMNTAYEQYF.

The CDR3 spells CASSDEGQSASYEQYF. CDR3 bases: TGCGCCAGCAGTGATGAGGGACAGTCGGCATCCTACGAGCAGTACTTC. V is TRBV10-2 and J is TRBJ2-7; the match to TRBD1 covers 7 bases. In germline, CDR1 is WSHSY, CDR2 SAAADI. The CDR3 consists of 16 residues. V trimming: 3 bases; J trimming: 1 base; junction bases outside the gene matches: 9.

This chain connects TRBV4-2 to TRBJ1-5; TRBD1 is a possible D gene (5 bases). The CDR3 consists of 15 residues. Deletions cut 0 bases from V and 6 bases from J, with 12 bases between. Germline V CDR1 and CDR2: LGHNA, YNFKEQ. The DNA of the CDR3 is TGTGCCAGCAGCCAAGATGTAGGGGAAGTTCAGCCCCAGCATTTT. It specifies CASSQDVGEVQPQHF.